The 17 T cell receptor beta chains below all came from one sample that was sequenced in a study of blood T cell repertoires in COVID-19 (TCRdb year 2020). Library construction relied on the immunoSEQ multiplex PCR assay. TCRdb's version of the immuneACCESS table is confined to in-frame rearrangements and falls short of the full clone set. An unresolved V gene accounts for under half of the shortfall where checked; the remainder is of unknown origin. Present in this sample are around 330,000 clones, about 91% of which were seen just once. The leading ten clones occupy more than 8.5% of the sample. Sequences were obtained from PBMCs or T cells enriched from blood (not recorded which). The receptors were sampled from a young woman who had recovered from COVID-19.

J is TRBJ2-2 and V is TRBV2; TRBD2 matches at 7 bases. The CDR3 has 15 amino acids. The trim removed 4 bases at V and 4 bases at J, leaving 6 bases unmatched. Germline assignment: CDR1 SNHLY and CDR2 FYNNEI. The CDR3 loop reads CASSVWGGGTGELFF. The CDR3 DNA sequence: TGTGCCAGCAGTGTGTGGGGGGGAGGCACCGGGGAGCTGTTTTTT.

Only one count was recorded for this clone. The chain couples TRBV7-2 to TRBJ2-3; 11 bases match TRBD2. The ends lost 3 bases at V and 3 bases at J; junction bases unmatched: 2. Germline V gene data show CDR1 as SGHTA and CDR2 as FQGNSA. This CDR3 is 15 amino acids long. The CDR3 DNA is TGTGCCAGCAGCTTTAGCGGGAGGGGAACAGATACGCAGTATTTT. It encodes CASSFSGRGTDTQYF.

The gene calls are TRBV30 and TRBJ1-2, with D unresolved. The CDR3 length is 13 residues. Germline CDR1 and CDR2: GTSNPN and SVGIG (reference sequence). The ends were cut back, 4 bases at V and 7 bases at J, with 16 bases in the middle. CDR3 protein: CAWTLDVAGGYTF. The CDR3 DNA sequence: TGTGCCTGGACTTTGGACGTCGCGGGTGGCTACACCTTC.

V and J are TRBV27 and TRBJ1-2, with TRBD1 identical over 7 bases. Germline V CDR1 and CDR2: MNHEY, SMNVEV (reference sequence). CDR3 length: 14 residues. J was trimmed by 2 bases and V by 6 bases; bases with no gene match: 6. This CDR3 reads CASRAGTVNYGYTF. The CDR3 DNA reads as TGTGCCAGCAGAGCCGGGACAGTGAACTATGGCTACACCTTC.

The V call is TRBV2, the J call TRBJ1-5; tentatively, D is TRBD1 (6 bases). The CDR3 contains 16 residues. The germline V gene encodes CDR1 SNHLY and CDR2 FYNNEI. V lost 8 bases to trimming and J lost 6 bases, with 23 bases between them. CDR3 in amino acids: CASRPHPQGFSQPQHF. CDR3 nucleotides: TGTGCCAGCCGCCCGCACCCACAGGGTTTCAGTCAGCCCCAGCATTTT.

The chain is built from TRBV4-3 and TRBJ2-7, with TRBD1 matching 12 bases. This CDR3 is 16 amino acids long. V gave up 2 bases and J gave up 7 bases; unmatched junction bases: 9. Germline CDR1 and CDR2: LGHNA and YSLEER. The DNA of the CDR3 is TGCGCCAGCAGCCAACAACCGGGACAGGGGGCGGGGGAGCAGTACTTC. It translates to CASSQQPGQGAGEQYF.

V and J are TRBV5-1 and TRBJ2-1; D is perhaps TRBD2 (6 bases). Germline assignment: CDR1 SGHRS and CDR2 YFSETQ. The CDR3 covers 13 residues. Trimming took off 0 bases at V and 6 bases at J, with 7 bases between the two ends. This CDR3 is CASSLVRGNEQFF. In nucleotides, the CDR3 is TGCGCCAGCAGCTTGGTGCGGGGCAATGAGCAGTTCTTC.

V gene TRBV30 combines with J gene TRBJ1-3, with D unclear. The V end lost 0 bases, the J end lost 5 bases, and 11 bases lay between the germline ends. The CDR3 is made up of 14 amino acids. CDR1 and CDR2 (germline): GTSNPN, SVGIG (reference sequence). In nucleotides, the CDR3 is TGTGCCTGGAGTGTACTACTCTCGCGAAACACCATATATTTT. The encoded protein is CAWSVLLSRNTIYF.

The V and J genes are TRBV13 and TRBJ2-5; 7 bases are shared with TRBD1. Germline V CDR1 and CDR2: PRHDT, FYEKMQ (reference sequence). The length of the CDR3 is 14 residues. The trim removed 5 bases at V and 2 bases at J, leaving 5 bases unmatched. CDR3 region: CASSILQGQETQYF. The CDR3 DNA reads TGTGCCAGCAGCATTTTACAGGGGCAAGAGACCCAGTACTTC.

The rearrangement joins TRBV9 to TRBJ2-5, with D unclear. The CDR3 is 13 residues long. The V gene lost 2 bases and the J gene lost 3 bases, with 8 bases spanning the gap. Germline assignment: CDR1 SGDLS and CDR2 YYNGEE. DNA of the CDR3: TGTGCCAGCAGCGTTAGAGTAGAAGAGACCCAGTACTTC. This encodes CASSVRVEETQYF.

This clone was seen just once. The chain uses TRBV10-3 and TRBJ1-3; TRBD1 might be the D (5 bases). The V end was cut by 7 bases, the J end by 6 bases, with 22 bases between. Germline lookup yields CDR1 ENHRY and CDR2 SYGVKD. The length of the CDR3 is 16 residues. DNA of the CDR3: TGTGCCATCACCGGTACCGGACACCGCGGGGAAAACACCATATATTTT. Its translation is CAITGTGHRGENTIYF.

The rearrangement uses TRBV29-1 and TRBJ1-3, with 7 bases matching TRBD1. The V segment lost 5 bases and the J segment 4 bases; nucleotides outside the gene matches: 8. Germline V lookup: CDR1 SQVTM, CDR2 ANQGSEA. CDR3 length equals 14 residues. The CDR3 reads CSVYPTGAGNTIYF. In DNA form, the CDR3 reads TGCAGCGTTTATCCAACAGGGGCCGGAAACACCATATATTTT.

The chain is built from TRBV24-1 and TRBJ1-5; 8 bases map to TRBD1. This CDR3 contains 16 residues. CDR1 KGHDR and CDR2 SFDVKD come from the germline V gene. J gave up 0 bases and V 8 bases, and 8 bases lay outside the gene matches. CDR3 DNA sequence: TGTGCCACCAAAGCAGGGGGCGCCGATAGCAATCAGCCCCAGCATTTT. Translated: CATKAGGADSNQPQHF.

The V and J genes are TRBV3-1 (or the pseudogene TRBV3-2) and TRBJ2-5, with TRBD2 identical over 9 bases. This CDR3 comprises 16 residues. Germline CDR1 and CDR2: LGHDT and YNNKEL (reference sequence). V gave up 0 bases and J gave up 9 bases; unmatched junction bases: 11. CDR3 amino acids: CASSQDEARRGGPQYF. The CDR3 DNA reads TGTGCCAGCAGCCAAGATGAGGCGAGGCGGGGGGGGCCCCAGTACTTC.

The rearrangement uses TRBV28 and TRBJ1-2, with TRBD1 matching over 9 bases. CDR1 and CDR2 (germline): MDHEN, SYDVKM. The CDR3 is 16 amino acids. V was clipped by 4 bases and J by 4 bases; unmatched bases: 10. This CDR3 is CASSSTGQGEFYGYTF. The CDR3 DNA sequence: TGTGCCAGCAGTTCGACGGGACAGGGAGAGTTCTATGGCTACACCTTC.

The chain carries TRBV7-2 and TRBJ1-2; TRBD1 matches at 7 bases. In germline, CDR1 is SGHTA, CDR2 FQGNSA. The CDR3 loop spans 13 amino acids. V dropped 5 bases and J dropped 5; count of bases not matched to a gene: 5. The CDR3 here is CASSLLQGYGYTF. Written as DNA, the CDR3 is TGTGCCAGCAGCCTGTTACAGGGGTATGGCTACACCTTC.

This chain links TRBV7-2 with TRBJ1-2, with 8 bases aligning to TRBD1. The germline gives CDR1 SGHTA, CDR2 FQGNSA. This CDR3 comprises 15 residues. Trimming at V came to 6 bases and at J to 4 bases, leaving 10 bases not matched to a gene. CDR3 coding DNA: TGTGCCAGCAGTCTTAGGACAGGGCCTTTCTATGGCTACACCTTC. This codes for CASSLRTGPFYGYTF.